Listed below are T cell receptor beta chains from one sample, sequenced in a study of shared clonotypes between healthy human individuals. Using immunoSEQ multiplex PCR, the repertoire was profiled, and TCRdb retains in-frame clones only, with some absent. The sample shows over a million clones, roughly 96% of them seen only once. Sequences were obtained from naive CD4+ T cells sorted from blood. The receptors were gathered from a man aged 30 to 39 in good health. Each CDR3 is given with its conserved first and last residue. The D gene is left open where the match is weak. Only some rows state a clone size, as once, few, many or a class for expanded clones.

clone size: NA
V gene: TRBV9
D gene: NA
J gene: TRBJ2-5
CDR3 length: 14
CDR3 DNA: TGTGCCAGCAGCGTCCATACCTACCAAGAGACCCAGTACTTC
CDR3 protein: CASSVHTYQETQYF

clone size: NA
V gene: TRBV27
D gene: TRBD1
J gene: TRBJ2-7
CDR3 length: 14
CDR3 DNA: TGTGCCAGCAGAAGACAGGGAATAGATTACGAGCAGTACTTC
CDR3 protein: CASRRQGIDYEQYF

clone size: NA
V gene: TRBV28
D gene: NA
J gene: TRBJ1-3
CDR3 length: 14
CDR3 DNA: TGTGCCAGCAGTTTCGGGGGCTCTGGAAACACCATATATTTT
CDR3 protein: CASSFGGSGNTIYF

clone size: NA
V gene: TRBV5-1
D gene: NA
J gene: TRBJ1-1
CDR3 length: 14
CDR3 DNA: TGCGCCAGCAGCTTGGATCCAGGGAGGGCTGAAGCTTTCTTT
CDR3 protein: CASSLDPGRAEAFF

clone size: once
V gene: TRBV6-5
D gene: TRBD1
J gene: TRBJ1-1
CDR3 length: 14
CDR3 DNA: TGTGCCAGCAGGGACAGGACGTCGTTCACTGAAGCTTTCTTT
CDR3 protein: CASRDRTSFTEAFF

clone size: NA
V gene: TRBV4-3
D gene: NA
J gene: TRBJ1-2
CDR3 length: 16
CDR3 DNA: TGCGCCAGCAGCCAAGACTTCAGGGCCATAGTCTATGGCTACACCTTC
CDR3 protein: CASSQDFRAIVYGYTF

clone size: NA
V gene: TRBV27
D gene: TRBD1
J gene: TRBJ1-4
CDR3 length: 16
CDR3 DNA: TGTGCCAGCAGGCCAGGACAGGGGGCAACTAATGAAAAACTGTTTTTT
CDR3 protein: CASRPGQGATNEKLFF

clone size: NA
V gene: TRBV5-1
D gene: TRBD1
J gene: TRBJ2-7
CDR3 length: 15
CDR3 DNA: TGCGCCAGCAGCTTGGTTCCGGGACAGGCCTACGAGCAGTACTTC
CDR3 protein: CASSLVPGQAYEQYF

clone size: NA
V gene: TRBV10-3
D gene: TRBD1
J gene: TRBJ2-7
CDR3 length: 15
CDR3 DNA: TGTGCCATCATGGTTCCGGGACAGGGTCACTACGAGCAGTACTTC
CDR3 protein: CAIMVPGQGHYEQYF

clone size: NA
V gene: TRBV10-2
D gene: NA
J gene: TRBJ2-7
CDR3 length: 10
CDR3 DNA: TGCGCCAGCAGTGGTTACGAGCAGTACTTC
CDR3 protein: CASSGYEQYF